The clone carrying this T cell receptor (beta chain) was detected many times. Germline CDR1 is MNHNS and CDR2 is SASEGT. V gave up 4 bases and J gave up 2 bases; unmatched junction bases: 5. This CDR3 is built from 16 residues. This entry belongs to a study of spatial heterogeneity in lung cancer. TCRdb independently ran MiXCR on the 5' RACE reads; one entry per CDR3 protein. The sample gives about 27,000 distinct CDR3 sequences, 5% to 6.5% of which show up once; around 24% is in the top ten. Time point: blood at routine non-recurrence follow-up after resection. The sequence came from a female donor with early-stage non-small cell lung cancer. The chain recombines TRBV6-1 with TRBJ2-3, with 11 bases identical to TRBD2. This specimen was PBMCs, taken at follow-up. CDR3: CASSAQGLAVTDTQYF. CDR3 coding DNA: TGTGCCAGCAGTGCCCAGGGACTAGCGGTCACAGATACGCAGTATTTT.